The rows below give T cell receptor beta chains drawn from one sample of a study of shared clonotypes between healthy human individuals. Produced via immunoSEQ multiplex PCR; TCRdb's table is partial and in-frame only. Found here are 2 million or so clones, roughly 94% of them singletons; the top ten hold roughly 1.1%. Sequenced: naive CD8+ T cells sorted from blood. These receptors were taken from a man between 18 and 35 years old in good health. Each CDR3 is given with its conserved first and last residue. The D gene is left open where the match is weak. A clone size is listed for some rows: how often the clone was seen (once, few, many), or a class if it is expanded.

NA	TRBJ2-3	TRBV29-1	NA	TGCAGCGTTGAGCAGGGGTGGAACACAGATACGCAGTATTTT	CSVEQGWNTDTQYF
NA	TRBJ1-1	TRBV4-2	NA	TGTGCCAGCAGCCAAGAGGCAGGGGTTCGGACTGAAGCTTTCTTT	CASSQEAGVRTEAFF
TRBD1	TRBJ1-1	TRBV28	NA	TGTGCCAGCAGAGACAGGGGTGGCGTCACTGAAGCTTTCTTT	CASRDRGGVTEAFF
NA	TRBJ1-1	TRBV6-5	NA	TGTGCCAGCAGTACTGCCGGGACGGAAGCTTTCTTT	CASSTAGTEAFF
NA	TRBJ1-1	TRBV11-2	NA	TGTGCCAGCAGCTTAGAGGGGGGTTGGAACACTGAAGCTTTCTTT	CASSLEGGWNTEAFF
NA	TRBJ2-5	TRBV6-5	NA	TGTGCCAGCAGTTACGTTTCCATTAGCGGACAAGAGACCCAGTACTTC	CASSYVSISGQETQYF
TRBD1	TRBJ1-6	TRBV4-3	few	TGCGCCAGCAGCCAAGATAGGGGGACAGGGGGGGCACCCCTCCACTTT	CASSQDRGTGGAPLHF
NA	TRBJ2-3	TRBV9	NA	TGTGCCAGCAGCGTCTACCACTTTAGCACAGATACGCAGTATTTT	CASSVYHFSTDTQYF
TRBD1	TRBJ1-5	TRBV28	NA	TGTGCCAGCAGTTTACGGGGACAGGGGATTCAGCCCCAGCATTTT	CASSLRGQGIQPQHF
NA	TRBJ2-1	TRBV9	NA	TGTGCCAGCAGCCCGGACAGCGCCTACAATGAGCAGTTCTTC	CASSPDSAYNEQFF
TRBD2	TRBJ2-7	TRBV5-6	once	TGTGCCAGCAGCTTCCTAGCGGGAGCCTACGAGCAGTACTTC	CASSFLAGAYEQYF
TRBD1	TRBJ1-1	TRBV5-1	NA	TGCGCCAGCAGCTGGAGACAGGGCCACACTGAAGCTTTCTTT	CASSWRQGHTEAFF
NA	TRBJ2-5	TRBV27	once	TGTGCCAGCAGTTCTGGGACCGCGGGAGAGACCCAGTACTTC	CASSSGTAGETQYF
NA	TRBJ2-4	TRBV7-9	NA	TGTGCCAGCAGCCCACCTTCTGGGGTTATTGGCACGACCAAAAACATTCAGTACTTC	CASSPPSGVIGTTKNIQYF
NA	TRBJ2-1	TRBV7-6	NA	TGTGCCAGCAGCTTACAGATTGGTCTCTCCTACAATGAGCAGTTCTTC	CASSLQIGLSYNEQFF
NA	TRBJ2-7	TRBV28	NA	TGTGCCAGCAGTTTAAGGTGGGGGGGCGGCTACGAGCAGTACTTC	CASSLRWGGGYEQYF
TRBD1	TRBJ1-5	TRBV6-1	NA	TGTGCCAGCAGTGACCCCAGGGGGGGCAATCAGCCCCAGCATTTT	CASSDPRGGNQPQHF
NA	TRBJ2-2	TRBV9	NA	TGTGCCAGCAGCGTAGCTACCCAAATCACCGGGGAGCTGTTTTTT	CASSVATQITGELFF
NA	TRBJ1-1	TRBV10-3	once	TGTGCCATCAGGCCCCAGGGCACTGAAGCTTTCTTT	CAIRPQGTEAFF
NA	TRBJ2-7	TRBV7-8	NA	TGTGCCAGCAGCGAGATCAACCCCTACGAGCAGTACTTC	CASSEINPYEQYF
NA	TRBJ2-1	TRBV30	NA	TGTGCCTGGAGTGTGGGGGGAGCGGGTGAGCAGTTCTTC	CAWSVGGAGEQFF
NA	TRBJ2-7	TRBV2	NA	TGTGCCAGCAGTGGTAGGGTGTCCGCCTACGAGCAGTACTTC	CASSGRVSAYEQYF
TRBD1	TRBJ1-4	TRBV13	NA	TGTGCCAGCAGCCCCGTCGGGGACAGGGGTGGGGAAAAACTGTTTTTT	CASSPVGDRGGEKLFF
NA	TRBJ2-7	TRBV5-5	NA	TGTGCCAGCAGCGAGGGTTCTGCCGGGACGCACGAGCAGTACTTC	CASSEGSAGTHEQYF
NA	TRBJ2-7	TRBV27	NA	TGTGCCAGCAGTCACTCGTTCAACGAGCAGTACTTC	CASSHSFNEQYF
NA	TRBJ2-5	TRBV5-4	NA	TGTGCCAGCAGCTTGGGTGGATTTCAAGAGACCCAGTACTTC	CASSLGGFQETQYF
NA	TRBJ1-2	TRBV27	once	TGTGCCAGCAGTTTCGGTGGAGCGAACTATGGCTACACCTTC	CASSFGGANYGYTF
TRBD1	TRBJ1-5	TRBV6-5	NA	TGTGCCAGCAGTTACTCAACAGGGGTTCAGCCCCAGCATTTT	CASSYSTGVQPQHF
TRBD1	TRBJ2-6	TRBV7-9	NA	TGTGCCAGCAGCCTCGATGGACAGGGGACTGGGGCCAACGTCCTGACTTTC	CASSLDGQGTGANVLTF
TRBD2	TRBJ2-1	TRBV27	NA	TGTGCCAGCAGTGGGACTAGCGGGGTCGATGAGCAGTTCTTC	CASSGTSGVDEQFF
NA	TRBJ2-7	TRBV4-1	NA	TGCGCCAGCAGCCAAGCCCGTTCCGGTTACTACGAGCAGTACTTC	CASSQARSGYYEQYF
TRBD1	TRBJ2-7	TRBV5-6	NA	TGTGCCAGCAGCGGCGGGACAGGGATGCACGAGCAGTACTTC	CASSGGTGMHEQYF
NA	TRBJ1-5	TRBV13	NA	TGTGCCAGCAGCTTACGAGATAGCAATCAGCCCCAGCATTTT	CASSLRDSNQPQHF